This TCR beta chain was profiled in a study of blood T cell repertoires in COVID-19. For the study at large: Samples of COVID-19 (acute and convalescent) were obtained from the United States, Italy and Spain. PBMCs, B-cell-depleted T cells, or T cells provided the cDNA or gDNA that made up the material.

Cohort 3 donors were reported recovered after two negative PCRs, clearance, or symptom resolution. In the original processing: For nucleated cells, counts were estimated from reference gene primer amplification. Method: immunoSEQ multiplex PCR; TCRdb's copy keeps in-frame clones and lacks some. V, J and clone size are taken as reported in that table, and D and trimming were inferred from the DNA itself. The data hold about 170,000 clones, with less than 85% observed a single time. Sequencing input: PBMCs or T cells enriched from blood (not recorded which). This TCR was recovered from a man between 45 and 60 years old who had recovered from COVID-19.

CDR3 protein: CASSGVNGLGYTF. The CDR3 nucleotides are TGTGCCAGTAGTGGAGTAAACGGGTTGGGCTACACCTTC. This chain links TRBV19 with TRBJ1-2; no definite D call. CDR1 LNHDA and CDR2 SQIVND come from the germline V gene (reference sequence). This CDR3 has 13 residues. V dropped 5 bases and J dropped 8 bases, with 15 bases sitting between them.